The 17 T cell receptor beta chains listed next were all sequenced from one sample in a study of OX40 agonist ivuxolimab in advanced cancers. Method: immunoSEQ multiplex PCR; TCRdb's copy keeps in-frame clones and lacks some. The table records roughly 60,000 clones, 70% to 90% of them present only once. The input for sequencing was CD4+ or CD8+ T cells sorted from blood, taken in a trial of the OX40 agonist ivuxolimab. Receptors originate from an adult with an advanced solid tumor such as melanoma, head and neck, liver or kidney cancer.

The chain is built from TRBV21-1 and TRBJ2-5; the D call of TRBD2 is as the table states it, not checked on the DNA. TRBV21-1 is noted as a pseudogene. The CDR3 has 16 residues. The CDR3 nucleotides read TGTGCCAGCAGCGCGACCGGGACTAGGGACCAAGAGACCCAGTACTTC. Translated: CASSATGTRDQETQYF.

V and J are TRBV5-1 and TRBJ2-3; 11 nucleotides agree with TRBD2. CDR3 size: 14 residues. V gave up 2 bases and J gave up 5 bases; unmatched junction bases: 1. Germline V lookup: CDR1 SGHRS, CDR2 YFSETQ. This CDR3 is CASSFGLAGDTQYF. As DNA, the CDR3 is TGCGCCAGCAGCTTTGGACTAGCGGGAGATACGCAGTATTTT.

V gene TRBV25-1 combines with J gene TRBJ2-3, with D possibly called TRBD1 or TRBD2 (5 bases each). This CDR3 is built from 14 residues. CDR1 is MGHDK, CDR2 SYGVNS, per germline. V lost 8 bases and J 0 bases, leaving 12 bases between the germline ends. The CDR3: CASRKRGSTDTQYF. In DNA form, the CDR3 reads TGTGCCAGCCGTAAGAGGGGTAGCACAGATACGCAGTATTTT.

The J gene is TRBJ1-1, the V gene TRBV6-5, with TRBD1 matching over 8 bases. This CDR3 contains 13 residues. Germline V gene lookup returns CDR1 MNHEY and CDR2 SVGAGI. J gave up 4 bases and V 6 bases, and 4 bases lay outside the gene matches. CDR3 in DNA: TGTGCCAGCAGCCGGACAGGGCTCACTGAAGCTTTCTTT. This gives the protein CASSRTGLTEAFF.

The J gene is TRBJ2-6, the V gene TRBV30; D gene unclear. CDR1 is GTSNPN, CDR2 SVGIG, per germline (reference sequence). CDR3 size: 14 residues. V was trimmed by 4 bases and J by 0 bases, leaving 7 bases between them. In DNA, the CDR3 is TGTGCCTGGATTTCGCGCTCTGGGGCCAACGTCCTGACTTTC. It is translated as CAWISRSGANVLTF.

J is TRBJ2-3 and V is TRBV30, with D tentatively TRBD2 (6 bases). Germline V gene lookup returns CDR1 GTSNPN and CDR2 SVGIG (reference sequence). Trimming removed 2 bases from V and 2 bases from J, with 14 bases in between. The CDR3 runs to 15 residues. This CDR3 is CAWSSPSVLTDTQYF. CDR3 sequence (DNA): TGTGCCTGGAGTTCTCCTAGCGTACTCACAGATACGCAGTATTTT.

The genes are TRBV28 and TRBJ1-1; 8 bases fit TRBD1. V shed 11 bases, J shed 1 base, and the junction held 6 bases outside the gene matches. The length of the CDR3 is 13 residues. CDR1 MDHEN and CDR2 SYDVKM come from the germline V gene. The CDR3 DNA reads TGTGCCGGACAGGGCTATGGGAACACTGAAGCTTTCTTT. This translates into CAGQGYGNTEAFF.

Written as DNA, the CDR3 is TGTGCCAGCTCACCACGACAGGGCGTAACTAATGAAAAACTGTTTTTT. Its protein is CASSPRQGVTNEKLFF. The chain combines TRBV18 with TRBJ1-4; 7 bases are shared with TRBD1. Germline V lookup: CDR1 KGHSH, CDR2 LQKENI. V lost 1 base, J lost 1 base, and 3 bases stayed unmatched. This CDR3 is built from 16 residues.

J is TRBJ1-6 and V is TRBV5-6; D is uncertain. Trimming stripped 0 bases from V and 10 bases from J, with 8 bases between. The CDR3 consists of 13 residues. The germline gives CDR1 SGHDT, CDR2 YYEEEE. The CDR3 DNA reads as TGTGCCAGCAGCTTGGCAGGCCCCTCACCCCTCCACTTT. It specifies CASSLAGPSPLHF. The full variable domain, with the rest looked up from reference TRBV5-6 and TRBJ1-6, is DAGVTQSPTHLIKTRGQQVTLRCSPKSGHDTVSWYQQALGQGPQFIFQYYEEEERQRGNFPDRFSGHQFPNYSSELNVNALLLGDSALYLCASSLAGPSPLHFGNGTRLTVT.

This clone was seen a single time. The gene calls are TRBV28 and TRBJ2-5, with 11 bases matching TRBD2. V was clipped by 5 bases and J by 1 base; unmatched bases: 6. Germline CDR1 reads MDHEN; CDR2 reads SYDVKM. The CDR3 covers 16 residues. The CDR3 DNA reads TGTGCCAGCAGTGTCCTACTAGCGGGAGTCCAAGAGACCCAGTACTTC. Its translation: CASSVLLAGVQETQYF.

The genes are TRBV9 and TRBJ1-2, with TRBD1 as a possible D gene (5 bases). V shed 3 bases and J shed 3 bases, with 21 bases lying between them. Germline V CDR1 and CDR2: SGDLS, YYNGEE. CDR3 length equals 17 residues. The CDR3 region has the DNA TGTGCCAGCAGCGAGATCCGACAGTCAAGGGCTTACTATGGCTACACCTTC. Translation: CASSEIRQSRAYYGYTF. The full variable domain, completed using reference TRBV9 and TRBJ1-2, is DSGVTQTPKHLITATGQRVTLRCSPRSGDLSVYWYQQSLDQGLQFLIQYYNGEERAKGNILERFSAQQFPDLHSELNLSSLELGDSALYFCASSEIRQSRAYYGYTFGSGTRLTVV.

The rearrangement uses TRBV6-1 and TRBJ1-6; D is unclear. CDR1 and CDR2 (germline): MNHNS, SASEGT. The CDR3 length is 15 residues. The V end lost 1 base, the J end lost 4 bases, and 8 bases lay between the germline ends. The CDR3: CASSEVGSYNSPLHF. Here the CDR3 DNA reads TGTGCCAGCAGTGAAGTGGGATCTTATAATTCACCCCTCCACTTT.

J is TRBJ1-2 and V is TRBV10-2, with 9 bases that match TRBD1. Germline CDR1 and CDR2: WSHSY and SAAADI. CDR3 size: 17 residues. V lost 0 bases and J lost 0; bases outside the gene matches: 5. The CDR3 bases are TGCGCCAGCAGTGAGTCGGGGGGACAGGGAGCTAACTATGGCTACACCTTC. It translates to CASSESGGQGANYGYTF.

The V gene is TRBV5-4, the J gene TRBJ2-3; TRBD2 agrees at 12 bases. The CDR3 totals 16 residues. Germline CDR1 SGHNT, CDR2 YYREEE (reference sequence). Trimming removed 3 bases from V and 3 bases from J; junction bases left unmatched: 5. The CDR3 loop is CASSSRTSGRTDTQYF. The CDR3 DNA is TGTGCCAGCAGCTCCCGAACTAGCGGGAGGACAGATACGCAGTATTTT.

The rearrangement links TRBV9 to TRBJ2-3; weak D call: TRBD2 (6 bases). The V gene's germline CDR1 is SGDLS and CDR2 YYNGEE. There are 15 residues in the CDR3. Between the trimmed V and J ends, which lost 0 bases and 0 bases, there was a span of 8 bases. The CDR3 spells CASSVELASTDTQYF. The CDR3 DNA follows: TGTGCCAGCAGCGTAGAACTAGCTAGCACAGATACGCAGTATTTT.

V usage is TRBV25-1 and J usage is TRBJ2-2; 11 nucleotides match TRBD1. CDR1 MGHDK and CDR2 SYGVNS come from the germline V gene. Trimming removed 1 base from V and 4 bases from J; junction bases left unmatched: 2. The CDR3 length is 16 residues. The CDR3 region is CASSEFGTGGTGELFF. The CDR3 DNA is TGTGCCAGCAGTGAATTTGGGACAGGGGGCACCGGGGAGCTGTTTTTT.

The V gene is TRBV5-1, the J gene TRBJ2-2; unclear D gene. Deletions cut 0 bases from V and 1 base from J, with 7 bases between. Germline V gives CDR1 SGHRS, CDR2 YFSETQ. The CDR3 totals 15 residues. The DNA of the CDR3 is TGCGCCAGCAGCTTGGCCGTCGGGAACACCGGGGAGCTGTTTTTT. The encoded protein is CASSLAVGNTGELFF.